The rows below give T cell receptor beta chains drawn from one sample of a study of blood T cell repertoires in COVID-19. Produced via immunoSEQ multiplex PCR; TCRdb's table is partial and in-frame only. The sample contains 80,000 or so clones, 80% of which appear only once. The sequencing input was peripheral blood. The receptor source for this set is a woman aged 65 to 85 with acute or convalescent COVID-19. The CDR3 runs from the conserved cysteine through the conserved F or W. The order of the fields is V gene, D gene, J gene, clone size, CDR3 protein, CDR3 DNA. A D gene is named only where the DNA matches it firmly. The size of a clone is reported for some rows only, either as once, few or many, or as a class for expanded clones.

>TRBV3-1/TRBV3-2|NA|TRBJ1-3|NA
CASSLEQGLGNTIYF
TGTGCCAGCAGCCTAGAACAGGGCCTCGGAAACACCATATATTTT
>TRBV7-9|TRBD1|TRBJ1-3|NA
CASTPGQGVPNTIYF
TGTGCCAGCACCCCGGGACAGGGGGTCCCAAACACCATATATTTT
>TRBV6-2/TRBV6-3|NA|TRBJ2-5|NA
CASSYSGLRETQYF
TGTGCCAGCAGTTACTCGGGACTCCGGGAGACCCAGTACTTC
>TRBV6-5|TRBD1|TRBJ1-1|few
CASSYEGTANTEAFF
TGTGCCAGCAGTTACGAAGGGACAGCAAACACTGAAGCTTTCTTT
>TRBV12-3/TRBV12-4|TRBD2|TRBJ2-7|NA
CASTTSGVYEQYF
TGTGCCAGCACCACTAGCGGGGTATACGAGCAGTACTTC
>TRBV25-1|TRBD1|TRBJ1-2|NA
CASSALGQGRGYTF
TGTGCCAGCAGTGCCCTGGGACAGGGTAGAGGCTACACCTTC
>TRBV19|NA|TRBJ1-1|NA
CASSTGTYTEAFF
TGTGCCAGTAGTACAGGGACTTACACTGAAGCTTTCTTT
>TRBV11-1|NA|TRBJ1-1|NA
CASSLRRQMNTEAFF
TGTGCCAGCAGCTTAAGGCGACAGATGAACACTGAAGCTTTCTTT
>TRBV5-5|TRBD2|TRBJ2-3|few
CASSFLQRGSTDTQYF
TGTGCCAGCAGCTTCCTCCAGCGGGGGTCCACAGATACGCAGTATTTT
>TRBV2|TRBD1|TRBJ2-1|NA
CAETGTGGINEQFF
TGTGCCGAAACCGGGACAGGGGGGATCAATGAGCAGTTCTTC
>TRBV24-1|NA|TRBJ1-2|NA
CATSEGSGYGYIF
TGTGCCACCAGTGAGGGCTCTGGGTATGGCTACATCTTC
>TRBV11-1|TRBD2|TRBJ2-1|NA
CASSSWTSGGRGEQFF
TGTGCCAGCAGCTCTTGGACTAGCGGGGGGCGGGGTGAGCAGTTCTTC
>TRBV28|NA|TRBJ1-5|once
CASSLVRGNQPQHF
TGTGCCAGCAGTTTGGTTCGGGGGAATCAGCCCCAGCATTTT
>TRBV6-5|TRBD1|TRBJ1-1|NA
CASKAPDRPPAEAFF
TGTGCCAGCAAAGCACCGGACAGGCCCCCCGCTGAAGCTTTCTTT
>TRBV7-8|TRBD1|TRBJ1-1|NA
CASSLKLGTDTEAFF
TGTGCCAGCAGCCTGAAACTCGGGACAGACACTGAAGCTTTCTTT
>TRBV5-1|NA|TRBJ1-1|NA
CASSLRGGGTEAFF
TGCGCCAGCAGCCTAAGGGGTGGTGGAACTGAAGCTTTCTTT
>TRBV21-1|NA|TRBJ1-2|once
CASRKGPNRYTF
TGTGCCAGCAGAAAGGGGCCGAATCGCTACACCTTC
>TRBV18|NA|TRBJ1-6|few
CASSQLEGQGSPLHF
TGTGCCAGCTCCCAACTGGAGGGGCAGGGTTCACCCCTCCACTTT
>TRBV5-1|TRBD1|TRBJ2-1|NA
CASSLTGDPYNEQFF
TGCGCCAGCAGCTTGACAGGGGATCCCTACAATGAGCAGTTCTTC
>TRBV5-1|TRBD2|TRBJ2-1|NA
CASSLGGGALNEQFF
TGCGCCAGCAGCTTGGGCGGGGGGGCCCTCAATGAGCAGTTCTTC
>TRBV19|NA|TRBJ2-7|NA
CASSMNSWSYEQYF
TGTGCCAGTAGTATGAACAGCTGGTCCTACGAGCAGTACTTC
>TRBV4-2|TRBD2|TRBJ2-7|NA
CASSQGLADPSYEQYF
TGTGCCAGCAGCCAAGGGCTAGCGGATCCCTCCTACGAGCAGTACTTC
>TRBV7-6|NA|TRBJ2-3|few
CASSLAETDTQYF
TGTGCCAGCAGCTTAGCCGAGACAGATACGCAGTATTTT
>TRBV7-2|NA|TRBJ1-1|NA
CASSSDILLQAFF
TGTGCCAGCAGCTCGGACATATTGCTCCAGGCTTTCTTT
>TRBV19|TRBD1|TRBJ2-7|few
CASSISGGLPYEQYF
TGTGCCAGTAGTATATCAGGGGGCCTACCCTACGAGCAGTACTTC
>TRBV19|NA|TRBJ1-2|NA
CASSIAAGVYYGYTF
TGTGCCAGTAGTATAGCGGCAGGGGTTTACTATGGCTACACCTTC
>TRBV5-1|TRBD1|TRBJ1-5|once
CASSLGQGVQPQHF
TGCGCCAGCAGCTTGGGACAGGGTGTACAGCCCCAGCATTTT
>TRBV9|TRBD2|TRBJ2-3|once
CASSPSPAGVTDTQYF
TGTGCCAGCAGCCCATCACCGGCGGGGGTTACAGATACGCAGTATTTT
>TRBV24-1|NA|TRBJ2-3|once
CATSDSSADTQYF
TGTGCCACCAGTGATTCCAGTGCAGATACGCAGTATTTT
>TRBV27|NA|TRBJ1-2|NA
CASSLLGGAEGYTF
TGTGCCAGCAGTTTATTGGGGGGGGCAGAGGGCTACACCTTC
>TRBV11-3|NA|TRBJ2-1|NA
CASSLASYNEQFF
TGTGCCAGCAGCCTCGCCAGCTACAATGAGCAGTTCTTC
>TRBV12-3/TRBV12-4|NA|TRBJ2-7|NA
CASSLFQYEQYF
TGTGCCAGCAGTTTGTTCCAGTACGAGCAGTACTTC
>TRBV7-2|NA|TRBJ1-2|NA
CASSLRDNDYGYTF
TGTGCCAGCAGCCTCCGGGACAACGACTATGGCTACACCTTC
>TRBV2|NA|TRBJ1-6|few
CASSASYSPLHF
TGTGCCAGCAGTGCCTCCTATTCACCCCTCCACTTT
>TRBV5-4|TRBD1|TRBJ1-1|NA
CASSYQGADTEAFF
TGTGCCAGCAGCTATCAGGGGGCTGACACTGAAGCTTTCTTT
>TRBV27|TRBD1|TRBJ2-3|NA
CASSPRPTGGLQYF
TGTGCCAGCAGTCCCCGACCTACAGGGGGCCTCCAGTATTTT
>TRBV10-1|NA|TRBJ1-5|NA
CASSAPIDIYSNQPQHF
TGCGCCAGTTCCGCGCCTATTGACATCTATAGCAATCAGCCCCAGCATTTT
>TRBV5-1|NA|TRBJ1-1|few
CASSLSPGNTEAFF
TGCGCCAGCAGCTTGAGTCCGGGTAACACTGAAGCTTTCTTT
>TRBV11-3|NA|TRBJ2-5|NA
CASSLGGLTGETQYF
TGTGCCAGCAGCTTAGGAGGGTTGACGGGAGAGACCCAGTACTTC
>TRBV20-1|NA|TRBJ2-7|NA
CSAAGPAEQYF
TGCAGTGCCGCAGGGCCGGCGGAGCAGTACTTC
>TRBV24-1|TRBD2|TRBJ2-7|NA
CATSDASGAIYEQYF
TGTGCCACCAGTGATGCTAGCGGGGCGATATACGAGCAGTACTTC
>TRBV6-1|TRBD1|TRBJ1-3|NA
CASSEGWTGRNTIYF
TGTGCCAGCAGTGAAGGTTGGACAGGAAGAAACACCATATATTTT
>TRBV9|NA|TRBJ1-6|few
CASSSSPSSYNSPLHF
TGTGCCAGCAGCTCCTCACCGAGCTCCTATAATTCACCCCTCCACTTT
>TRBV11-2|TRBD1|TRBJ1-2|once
CASSTGTGDYGYTF
TGTGCCAGCAGCACGGGGACAGGGGACTATGGCTACACCTTC
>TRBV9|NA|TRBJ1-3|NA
CASSPTYGSGNTIYF
TGTGCCAGCAGCCCGACTTATGGCTCTGGAAACACCATATATTTT
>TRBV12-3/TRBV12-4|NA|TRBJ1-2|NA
CASREGRGYTF
TGTGCCAGCAGGGAGGGCCGGGGCTACACCTTC
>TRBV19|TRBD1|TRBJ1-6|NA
CASSRGTGGNSPLHF
TGTGCCAGTAGTCGGGGGACAGGGGGCAATTCACCCCTCCACTTT
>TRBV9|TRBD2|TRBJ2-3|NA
CASSVYGGGTDTQYF
TGTGCCAGCAGCGTATACGGGGGGGGCACAGATACGCAGTATTTT
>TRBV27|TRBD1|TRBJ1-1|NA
CASSLTGTGYTEAFF
TGTGCCAGCAGTTTAACCGGGACAGGTTACACTGAAGCTTTCTTT
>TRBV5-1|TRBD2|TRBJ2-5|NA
CASTLAGFQETQYF
TGCGCCAGCACCCTAGCGGGGTTCCAAGAGACCCAGTACTTC
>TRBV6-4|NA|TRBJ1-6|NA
CASSEFGGLYNSPLHF
TGTGCCAGCAGTGAATTCGGGGGGCTCTATAATTCACCCCTCCACTTT
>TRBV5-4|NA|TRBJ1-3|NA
CASSTTGSGNTIYF
TGTGCCAGCAGCACCACCGGGTCTGGAAACACCATATATTTT
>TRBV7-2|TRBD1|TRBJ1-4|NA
CASSLGGTGGEKLFF
TGTGCCAGCAGCTTAGGCGGGACAGGGGGGGAAAAACTGTTTTTT
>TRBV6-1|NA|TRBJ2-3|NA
CASSEVVSGTQYF
TGTGCCAGCAGTGAAGTTGTAAGCGGTACGCAGTATTTT
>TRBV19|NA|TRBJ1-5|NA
CASSEGRNQPQHF
TGTGCCAGTAGTGAGGGCAGGAATCAGCCCCAGCATTTT
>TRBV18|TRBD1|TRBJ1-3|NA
CASSEQGPGSGNTIYF
TGTGCCAGCTCGGAACAGGGGCCAGGATCCGGAAACACCATATATTTT
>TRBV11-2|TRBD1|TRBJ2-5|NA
CASSLVPGGRETQYF
TGTGCCAGCAGCTTAGTGCCAGGGGGCCGGGAGACCCAGTACTTC
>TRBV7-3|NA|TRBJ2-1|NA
CASSLWASSYNEQFF
TGTGCCAGCAGCTTGTGGGCGAGCTCCTACAATGAGCAGTTCTTC
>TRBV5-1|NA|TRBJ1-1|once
CASFRTDQMNTEAFF
TGCGCCAGCTTCCGGACAGACCAGATGAACACTGAAGCTTTCTTT
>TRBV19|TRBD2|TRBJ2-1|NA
CASSFLAASYNEQFF
TGTGCCAGTAGTTTCCTAGCGGCCTCCTACAATGAGCAGTTCTTC